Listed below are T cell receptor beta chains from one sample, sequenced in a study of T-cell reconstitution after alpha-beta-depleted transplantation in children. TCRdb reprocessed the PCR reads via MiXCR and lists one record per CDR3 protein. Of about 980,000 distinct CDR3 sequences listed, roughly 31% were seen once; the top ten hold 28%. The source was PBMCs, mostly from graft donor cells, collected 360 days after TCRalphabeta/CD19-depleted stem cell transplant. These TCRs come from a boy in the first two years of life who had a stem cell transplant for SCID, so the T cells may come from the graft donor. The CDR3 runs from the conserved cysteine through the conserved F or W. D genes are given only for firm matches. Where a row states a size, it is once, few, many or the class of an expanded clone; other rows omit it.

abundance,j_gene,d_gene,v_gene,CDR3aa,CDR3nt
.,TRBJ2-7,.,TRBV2,CASSVDKSSYEQYF,TGTGCCAGCAGTGTGGACAAGAGCTCCTACGAGCAGTACTTC
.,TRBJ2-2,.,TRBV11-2,CASSFGRTMNTGELFF,TGTGCCAGCAGCTTCGGACGGACTATGAACACCGGGGAGCTGTTTTTT
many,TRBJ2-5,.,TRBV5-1,CASSLVMTRGPDLETQYF,TGCGCCAGCAGCTTGGTTATGACCCGTGGCCCTGATTTGGAGACCCAGTACTTC
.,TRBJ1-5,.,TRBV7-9,CASSFGSGSNQPQHF,TGTGCCAGCAGCTTCGGCAGCGGTAGCAATCAGCCCCAGCATTTT
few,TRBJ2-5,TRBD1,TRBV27,CASSSQGQIETQYF,TGTGCCAGCAGTTCACAGGGACAGATAGAGACCCAGTACTTC
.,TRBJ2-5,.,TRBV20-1,CSASQGPLETQYF,TGCAGTGCTAGTCAGGGACCCCTGGAGACCCAGTACTTC
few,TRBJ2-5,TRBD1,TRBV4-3,CASSQEWARTGRQTQYF,TGCGCCAGCAGCCAAGAGTGGGCGAGGACAGGGAGACAGACCCAGTACTTC
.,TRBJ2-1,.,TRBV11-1,CASSLALLQGVGYNEQFF,TGTGCCAGCAGCTTAGCGCTGTTACAGGGTGTAGGGTACAATGAGCAGTTCTTC
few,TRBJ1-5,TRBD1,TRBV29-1,CSVGETGTGARF,TGCAGCGTTGGTGAAACCGGGACAGGGGCACGTTTT
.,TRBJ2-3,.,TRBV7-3,CASSQSGFSTDTQYF,TGTGCCAGCAGCCAAAGTGGCTTCTCCACAGATACGCAGTATTTT
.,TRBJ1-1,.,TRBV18,CASSPRWGTEAFF,TGTGCCAGCTCACCACGCTGGGGTACTGAAGCTTTCTTT
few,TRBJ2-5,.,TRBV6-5,CASSYSGTQGGTQYF,TGTGCCAGCAGTTACTCCGGGACCCAGGGGGGGACCCAGTACTTC
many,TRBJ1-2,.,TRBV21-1,CASSLPGRDTDIYGYTF,TGTGCCAGCAGCTTACCCGGAAGGGACACGGATATCTATGGCTACACCTTC
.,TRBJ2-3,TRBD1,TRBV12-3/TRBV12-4,CASAPRDRGPDTQYF,TGTGCCAGCGCCCCCCGGGACAGGGGCCCAGATACGCAGTATTTT
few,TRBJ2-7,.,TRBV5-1,CASSPRVRIPRNEQYF,TGCGCCAGCAGCCCCCGAGTTCGGATCCCACGAAACGAGCAGTACTTC
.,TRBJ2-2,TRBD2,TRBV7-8,CAQPGERGAKTGELFF,TGTGCCCAGCCGGGGGAGCGGGGGGCGAAAACCGGGGAGCTGTTTTTT
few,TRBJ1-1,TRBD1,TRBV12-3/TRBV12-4,CASRVQGANTEAFF,TGTGCCAGCAGGGTCCAGGGGGCAAACACTGAAGCTTTCTTT
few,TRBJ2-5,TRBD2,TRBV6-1,CASRPYSGGKETQYF,TGTGCCAGCAGACCCTATAGCGGGGGGAAAGAGACCCAGTACTTC
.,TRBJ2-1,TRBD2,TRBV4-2,CASSPGTSAVDEQFF,TGTGCCAGCAGCCCAGGGACTAGCGCTGTGGATGAGCAGTTCTTC
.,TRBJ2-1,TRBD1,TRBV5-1,CASSLGGRGHHNEQFF,TGCGCCAGCAGCTTGGGGGGCAGGGGGCACCACAATGAGCAGTTCTTC
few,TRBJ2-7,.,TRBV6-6,CASSYQTQYEQYF,TGTGCCAGCAGTTACCAGACTCAATACGAGCAGTACTTC
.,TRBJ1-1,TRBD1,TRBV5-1,CASSVGTGGTVNTEAFF,TGCGCCAGCAGCGTAGGGACAGGGGGGACGGTGAACACTGAAGCTTTCTTT
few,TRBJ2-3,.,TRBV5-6,CASSLGGSTLTDTQYF,TGTGCCAGCAGCTTAGGTGGCAGCACCCTCACAGATACGCAGTATTTT
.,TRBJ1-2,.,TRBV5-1,CASSLNGGLSEGYTF,TGCGCCAGCAGCCTTAATGGAGGGTTGAGCGAAGGCTACACCTTC
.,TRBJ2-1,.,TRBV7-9,CASSLGNGGRSEQFF,TGTGCCAGCAGCTTAGGAAATGGGGGGAGGAGTGAGCAGTTCTTC
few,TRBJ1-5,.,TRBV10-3,CAISGGVGQPQHF,TGTGCCATCAGTGGAGGGGTCGGTCAGCCCCAGCATTTT